This T cell receptor (beta chain) was recorded in a study of T cells of healthy individuals. TCRdb reanalysed the 5' RACE reads using MiXCR and keeps one entry per CDR3 protein. In the table there are about 82,000 distinct CDR3 sequences, about 5% of which are singletons. Trimming removed 6 bases from V and 0 bases from J; junction bases left unmatched: 8. Germline CDR1 is MDHEN and CDR2 is SYDVKM. The CDR3 loop spans 18 amino acids. The TCR originated in a female donor in good health. The chain uses TRBV28 and TRBJ2-7, with 16 nucleotides matching TRBD2. The CDR3 DNA reads TGTGCCAGCAGCCCTGCCGGGACTAGCGGGAGGGCCTCCTACGAGCAGTACTTC. It is translated as CASSPAGTSGRASYEQYF.